This is a list of T cell receptor beta chains from one sample in a study of shared clonotypes between healthy human individuals. Produced via immunoSEQ multiplex PCR; TCRdb's table is partial and in-frame only. The sample contains over 2 million clones, 85% to 95% of which appear only once. Sequenced input: naive CD8+ T cells sorted from blood. The receptors come from a man aged 18 to 35 in good health. CDR3s include the opening cysteine and the closing phenylalanine or tryptophan. Fields, in order: V gene, clone size, CDR3 protein. Some rows have no size entry. The others give once, few or many, or a class for an expanded clone.

V: TRBV5-1
size: NA
CDR3: CASSLAGRNEQFF

V: TRBV12-5
size: NA
CDR3: CASGFDRSNQPQHF

V: TRBV27
size: NA
CDR3: CASSQGAEQYF

V: TRBV25-1
size: NA
CDR3: CASSEYRQEPFHAFF

V: TRBV7-9
size: once
CDR3: CASSLGEREYNEQFF

V: TRBV5-1
size: NA
CDR3: CASSLAGPIGYTF

V: TRBV15
size: NA
CDR3: CATSRRGGQGNEQYF

V: TRBV6-5
size: NA
CDR3: CASSYTRTGIYEQYF

V: TRBV5-1
size: NA
CDR3: CARGMTRYSNQPQHF

V: TRBV5-4
size: NA
CDR3: CASSRGDAPQETQYF

V: TRBV28
size: NA
CDR3: CASRRLAGVYQETQYF

V: TRBV5-6
size: NA
CDR3: CASSLVITATEQYF

V: TRBV7-9
size: NA
CDR3: CASSSPVPYEQYF

V: TRBV5-1
size: once
CDR3: CASSSMDLNTEAFF

V: TRBV19
size: NA
CDR3: CASSAPPNGGYTF

V: TRBV7-6
size: NA
CDR3: CASSGQNSYEQYF

V: TRBV4-3
size: NA
CDR3: CASSLTLAGRSADYNEQFF

V: TRBV28
size: once
CDR3: CASSLVKGGLDTEAFF

V: TRBV7-6
size: NA
CDR3: CASSPLGSGGTEQYF

V: TRBV5-6
size: few
CDR3: CASSLESSYEQYF

V: TRBV10-3
size: NA
CDR3: CAISDLDGATNEQYF

V: TRBV4-1
size: once
CDR3: CASSQASGQATYEQYF

V: TRBV27
size: NA
CDR3: CASSSAVGQGNYGYTF

V: TRBV10-3
size: NA
CDR3: CAIMDSQYNEQFF

V: TRBV5-6
size: NA
CDR3: CASSLVEEKQETQYF

V: TRBV19
size: NA
CDR3: CASSITGTAEAFF

V: TRBV4-3
size: NA
CDR3: CASSQGTRSYNSPLHF

V: TRBV5-1
size: NA
CDR3: CASRSSAAYEQYF

V: TRBV7-6
size: NA
CDR3: CASSPGGSTEAFF

V: TRBV10-3
size: NA
CDR3: CAISVPGQDDEQFF

V: TRBV4-3
size: NA
CDR3: CASSQDLGLAGGPGDEQFF

V: TRBV27
size: NA
CDR3: CASSATGFEPQHF

V: TRBV19
size: NA
CDR3: CASSSQGVSTDTQYF

V: TRBV2
size: NA
CDR3: CASSGFTTGFEQYF

V: TRBV5-6
size: NA
CDR3: CASSLGQVTGELFF

V: TRBV18
size: NA
CDR3: CASSALITRDYEKLFF

V: TRBV7-9
size: NA
CDR3: CASSSGVSNEKLFF

V: TRBV7-9
size: NA
CDR3: CASSPGTAHYEQYF

V: TRBV7-8
size: once
CDR3: CASSLATANEKLFF

V: TRBV28
size: NA
CDR3: CASSGDSEQYF

V: TRBV29-1
size: NA
CDR3: CSVEGGSSYNEQFF

V: TRBV27
size: NA
CDR3: CASSLSLAGTYEQYF

V: TRBV4-2
size: few
CDR3: CASSQEGPGWIGNQPQHF

V: TRBV13
size: NA
CDR3: CASSFGRSYEQYF

V: TRBV6-1
size: NA
CDR3: CASSETDSNQPQHF